The next 11 T cell receptor beta chains were all read from a single sample in a study of shared clonotypes between healthy human individuals. This table comes from immunoSEQ multiplex PCR, and its TCRdb copy is limited to in-frame clones, with some not included. This table holds 2,500,000 or so clones, 80% to 95% found once. The material sequenced was naive CD4+ T cells from PBMCs. The sample's subset: CD45RA+ positively selected. Source of these receptors: a man between 18 and 29 years old in good health. Some clones in this sample may be carry-over from other donors' samples.

The V call is TRBV28, the J call TRBJ1-1; D call uncertain. V was trimmed by 4 bases and J by 7 bases, leaving 13 bases between them. The CDR3 has 13 residues. Germline assignment: CDR1 MDHEN and CDR2 SYDVKM. CDR3 sequence: CASSWTRGSEAFF. The DNA of the CDR3 is TGTGCCAGCAGTTGGACTCGGGGTAGTGAAGCTTTCTTT.

About this clone itself: A junction end diverges from the germline sequence, so it may reflect a read error. This CDR3 reads CASSLLAGVYGQYF. The CDR3, as DNA: TGTGCCAGCAGCTTACTAGCGGGAGTTTACGGGCAGTACTTC. The genes are TRBV11-2 and TRBJ2-7; TRBD2 agrees at 10 bases. This CDR3 has 14 amino acids. Germline assignment: CDR1 SGHAT and CDR2 FQNNGV.

Comments on this clone: The sample has other DNA sequences that encode this CDR3 too. CDR3 protein: CASSLDVRQETQYF. The CDR3 DNA reads TGCGCCAGCAGCTTGGACGTCAGGCAAGAGACCCAGTACTTC. V usage is TRBV5-1 and J usage is TRBJ2-5; no definite D call. V was pared by 0 bases and J by 2 bases, with 8 bases between. The CDR3 runs to 14 residues. Germline assignment: CDR1 SGHRS and CDR2 YFSETQ.

This chain joins TRBV28 and TRBJ2-7, with D maybe TRBD1 (5 bases). Germline V lookup: CDR1 MDHEN, CDR2 SYDVKM. The V gene lost 2 bases and the J gene lost 3 bases, with 8 bases spanning the gap. The CDR3 sequence is 13 residues long. The CDR3 loop reads CASSLGHFYEQYF. The CDR3 bases are TGTGCCAGCAGTTTAGGACACTTCTACGAGCAGTACTTC.

This sequence joins TRBV20-1 and TRBJ2-5; tentatively, D is TRBD2 (7 bases). CDR1 DFQATT and CDR2 SNEGSKA come from the germline V gene (reference sequence). The V end was cut by 5 bases, the J end by 11 bases, with 15 bases between. The CDR3 covers 11 residues. Here the CDR3 reads CSASRGGGQYF. The DNA for the CDR3 is TGCAGTGCTTCTAGGGGGGGAGGTCAGTACTTC.

This chain links TRBV19 with TRBJ1-1; no clear D. Trimming removed 5 bases at V and 4 bases at J, with 17 bases between. CDR3 length equals 15 residues. The germline gives CDR1 LNHDA, CDR2 SQIVND (reference sequence). The CDR3 coding sequence is TGTGCCAGTAGTCCCGGACGGAGGTGGGGCACTGAAGCTTTCTTT. Encoded protein: CASSPGRRWGTEAFF. The whole variable domain, filled in from reference TRBV19 and TRBJ1-1, reads DGGITQSPKYLFRKEGQNVTLSCEQNLNHDAMYWYRQDPGQGLRLIYYSQIVNDFQKGDIAEGYSVSREKKESFPLTVTSAQKNPTAFYLCASSPGRRWGTEAFFGQGTRLTVV.

The chain links TRBV30 to TRBJ2-3; 7 nucleotides line up with TRBD2. This CDR3 region has 14 residues. CDR1 and CDR2 from the germline V gene are GTSNPN and SVGIG (reference sequence). The trim removed 1 base at V and 5 bases at J, leaving 6 bases unmatched. CDR3 loop: CAWSDTSAIDTQYF. The CDR3, as DNA: TGTGCCTGGAGTGATACTAGCGCTATAGATACGCAGTATTTT.

This sequence joins TRBV7-9 and TRBJ1-5; 12 bases are a match to TRBD1. V trimming: 6 bases; J trimming: 0 bases; junction bases outside the gene matches: 12. The germline V gene encodes CDR1 SEHNR and CDR2 FQNEAQ (reference sequence). The CDR3 is 19 amino acids. As DNA, the CDR3 is TGTGCCAGCAGTTCGGCCGGGACAGGGGGCTTCTTTAGCAATCAGCCCCAGCATTTT. Translated, it gives CASSSAGTGGFFSNQPQHF.

V gene TRBV14 combines with J gene TRBJ2-7; TRBD1 agrees at 8 bases. The trim removed 5 bases at V and 2 bases at J, leaving 8 bases unmatched. The CDR3 extends over 15 amino acids. Germline assignment: CDR1 SGHDN and CDR2 FVKESK. CDR3 residues: CASSDLGTGTYEQYF. In nucleotides, the CDR3 is TGTGCCAGCAGCGACCTCGGGACAGGTACCTACGAGCAGTACTTC.

CDR3 DNA sequence: TGTGCCATCAGTGAGTCTTTGCTAAATGTCTACGAGCAGTACTTC. Its protein is CAISESLLNVYEQYF. The J gene is TRBJ2-7, the V gene TRBV10-3; no firm D call. This CDR3 has 15 residues. CDR1 is ENHRY and CDR2 is SYGVKD in the germline V gene. Trimming removed 0 bases from V and 3 bases from J, with 12 bases in between.

This clone was recorded once. The chain is built from TRBV2 and TRBJ2-2; TRBD2 agrees at 7 bases. The V gene's germline CDR1 is SNHLY and CDR2 FYNNEI. J was trimmed by 6 bases and V by 7 bases; bases with no gene match: 2. This CDR3 contains 12 residues. DNA of the CDR3: TGTGCCAGCACGGGGGGTCCCGGGGAGCTGTTTTTT. This gives the protein CASTGGPGELFF. Full variable domain (missing parts from reference TRBV2 and TRBJ2-2): EPEVTQTPSHQVTQMGQEVILRCVPISNHLYFYWYRQILGQKVEFLVSFYNNEISEKSEIFDDQFSVERPDGSNFTLKIRSTKLEDSAMYFCASTGGPGELFFGEGSRLTVL.